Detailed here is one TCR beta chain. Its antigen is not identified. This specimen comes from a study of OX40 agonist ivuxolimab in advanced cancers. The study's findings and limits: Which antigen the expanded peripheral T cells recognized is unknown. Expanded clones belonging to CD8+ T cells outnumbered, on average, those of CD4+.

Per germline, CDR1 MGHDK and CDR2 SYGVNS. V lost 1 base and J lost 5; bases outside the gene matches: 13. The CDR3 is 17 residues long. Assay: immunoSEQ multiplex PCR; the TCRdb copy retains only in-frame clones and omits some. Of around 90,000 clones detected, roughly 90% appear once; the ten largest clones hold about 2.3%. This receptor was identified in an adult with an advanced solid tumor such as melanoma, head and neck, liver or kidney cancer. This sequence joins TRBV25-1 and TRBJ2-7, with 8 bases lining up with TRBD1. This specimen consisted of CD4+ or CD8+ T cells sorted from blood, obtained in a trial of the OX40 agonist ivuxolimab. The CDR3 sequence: CASSESIAAGGVNEQYF. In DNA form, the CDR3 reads TGTGCCAGCAGTGAATCTATAGCGGCAGGGGGCGTGAACGAGCAGTACTTC.